This is a list of T cell receptor beta chains from one sample in a study of radiotherapy plus CTLA-4 blockade in lung cancer. Measured with immunoSEQ multiplex PCR; TCRdb has only the in-frame clones, and not every one. The sample has about 38,000 clones, roughly 77% seen once. The material sequenced was peripheral blood, taken from a patient treated with radiotherapy plus ipilimumab. The origin of the receptors is a human donor with non-small cell lung cancer who had stable disease on radiotherapy plus ipilimumab. Both conserved end residues are part of each CDR3. A D gene is named only where the DNA matches it firmly. For some rows the clone size is stated as once, few or many, or as a class when expanded; others skip it.

>once|.|TRBV18|TRBJ1-1
CASSPGTSAGSEAFF
TGTGCCAGCTCACCTGGGACATCTGCAGGGTCGGAAGCTTTCTTT
>.|TRBD2|TRBV4-1|TRBJ2-7
CASSKPGGGVEQYF
TGCGCCAGCAGCAAACCCGGGGGGGGCGTGGAGCAGTACTTC
>.|TRBD1|TRBV7-7|TRBJ2-2
CASSRDRENTGELFF
TGTGCCAGCAGCCGGGACAGAGAAAACACCGGGGAGCTGTTTTTT
>.|.|TRBV27|TRBJ2-5
CASSPPPGLTQYF
TGTGCCAGCAGTCCCCCGCCGGGTCTGACCCAGTACTTC
>.|.|TRBV10-1|TRBJ2-7
CASSPGGKGEQYF
TGCGCCAGCAGCCCAGGGGGGAAAGGCGAGCAGTACTTC
>.|.|TRBV28|TRBJ1-5
CASSLSWGGNQPQHF
TGTGCCAGCAGTTTGAGTTGGGGGGGCAATCAGCCCCAGCATTTT
>.|TRBD1|TRBV29-1|TRBJ2-1
CSVGRQGASNEQFF
TGCAGCGTTGGCAGACAGGGGGCTAGCAATGAGCAGTTCTTC
>few|.|TRBV10-3|TRBJ1-6
CAITLRGQNNSPLHF
TGTGCCATCACCCTCCGAGGGCAGAATAATTCACCCCTCCACTTT
>.|TRBD1|TRBV7-2|TRBJ1-3
CASSSDRASTIYF
TGTGCCAGCAGCTCGGACAGGGCGAGCACCATATATTTT
>.|.|TRBV11-2|TRBJ1-2
CASTLDRNYGYTF
TGTGCCAGCACCCTCGACAGGAACTATGGCTACACCTTC
>.|.|TRBV28|TRBJ1-2
CASTALGESYGYTF
TGTGCCAGCACCGCGTTAGGGGAGAGCTATGGCTACACCTTC
>.|.|TRBV5-1|TRBJ2-3
CASRREGTDTQYF
TGCGCCAGCAGAAGGGAAGGCACAGATACGCAGTATTTT
>.|TRBD2|TRBV6-6|TRBJ2-1
CASSPGGAATYNEQFF
TGTGCCAGCAGCCCGGGGGGGGCGGCCACCTACAATGAGCAGTTCTTC
>.|.|TRBV7-8|TRBJ1-6
CASSPNLGGNSPLHF
TGTGCCAGCAGCCCTAACTTGGGGGGGAATTCACCCCTCCACTTT
>.|.|TRBV9|TRBJ1-1
CASSVVAGMNTEAFF
TGTGCCAGCAGCGTAGTAGCAGGGATGAACACTGAAGCTTTCTTT
>.|TRBD1|TRBV10-3|TRBJ2-7
CAIQAGTAYEQYF
TGTGCCATCCAGGCCGGGACAGCCTACGAGCAGTACTTC